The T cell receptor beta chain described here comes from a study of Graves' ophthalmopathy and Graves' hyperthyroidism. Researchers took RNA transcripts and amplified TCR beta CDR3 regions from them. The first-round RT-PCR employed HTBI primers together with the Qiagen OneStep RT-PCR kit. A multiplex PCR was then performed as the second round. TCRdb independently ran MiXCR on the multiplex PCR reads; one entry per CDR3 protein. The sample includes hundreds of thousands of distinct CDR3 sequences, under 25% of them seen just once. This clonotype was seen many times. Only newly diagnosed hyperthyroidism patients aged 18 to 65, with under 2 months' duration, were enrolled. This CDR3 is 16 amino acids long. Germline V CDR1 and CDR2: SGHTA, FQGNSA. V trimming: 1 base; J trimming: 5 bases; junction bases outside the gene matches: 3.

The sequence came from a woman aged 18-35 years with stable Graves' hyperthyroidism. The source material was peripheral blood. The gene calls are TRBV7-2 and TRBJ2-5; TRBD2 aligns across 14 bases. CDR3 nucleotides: TGTGCCAGCAGCTTAGAGACTAGCGGGAGGGCGGAGACCCAGTACTTC. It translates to CASSLETSGRAETQYF. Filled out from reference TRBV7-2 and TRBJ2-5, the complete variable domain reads GAGVSQSPSNKVTEKGKDVELRCDPISGHTALYWYRQSLGQGLEFLIYFQGNSAPDKSGLPSDRFSAERTGGSVSTLTIQRTQQEDSAVYLCASSLETSGRAETQYFGPGTRLLVL.